One sample yielded the 2 T cell receptor beta chains listed below, sequenced in a study of cytomegalovirus exposure and HLA in healthy donors. The PCR was carried out with 60 Vbeta primers and 13 Jbeta primers. Libraries were prepared by immunoSEQ multiplex PCR; TCRdb keeps only in-frame clonotypes and omits some of them. The profile covers fewer than 150,000 clones, with approximately 80% appearing a single time and less than 5.5% taken by the ten largest. Sequenced input: PBMCs. These receptors all stem from a man aged 45 to 65 in good health and CMV-seropositive.

This sequence joins TRBV6-1 and TRBJ1-2; 10 nucleotides match TRBD1. CDR1 MNHNS and CDR2 SASEGT come from the germline V gene. This CDR3 is built from 15 residues. The V gene end was trimmed by 6 bases and the J gene end by 4 bases; junction bases not matched to a gene: 8. DNA of the CDR3: TGTGCCAGCAGGGACAGGGGGGACGGCGCCTATGGCTACACCTTC. It yields the protein CASRDRGDGAYGYTF.

This clone has only one observation. V usage is TRBV7-2 and J usage is TRBJ1-1; D ambiguous. The V gene's germline CDR1 is SGHTA and CDR2 FQGNSA. CDR3 length equals 14 residues. Deletions cut 1 base from V and 5 bases from J, with 11 bases between. The CDR3 region has the DNA TGTGCCAGCAGCTTAGTTCTCTTATTAACTGAAGCTTTCTTT. Amino acid sequence: CASSLVLLLTEAFF.